This T cell receptor beta chain derives from a study of CD4 and CD8 cells across lung adenocarcinoma regions. Donors had localized lung adenocarcinoma, a non-small cell lung cancer. Within the sample, this clonotype is medium-sized (0.01 to 0.1%). Each CDR3 protein is one row after TCRdb ran MiXCR on the PCR reads. The data show thousands of distinct CDR3 sequences, with 64% seen just once and roughly a fifth held by the top ten. The TCR comes from a male donor with lung adenocarcinoma. The CD4 and CD8 labels of this study may be unreliable. Sequencing used CD4+ T cells from the margin of a lung tumor.

The CDR3 DNA reads as TGTGCCAGCAGCGTAGCGGGCAGCTCCTACAATGAGCAGTTCTTC. It encodes CASSVAGSSYNEQFF. This sequence joins TRBV6-1 and TRBJ2-1, with 7 bases fitting TRBD2. Germline V gives CDR1 MNHNS, CDR2 SASEGT. The trim removed 6 bases at V and 0 bases at J, leaving 5 bases unmatched. The CDR3 consists of 15 residues.